This TCR beta chain was recorded in a study of shared clonotypes between healthy human individuals. The V gene's germline CDR1 is MNHEY and CDR2 SMNVEV (reference sequence). Trimming took 6 bases from V and 7 from J; bases not matched to a gene: 6. This CDR3 is 13 amino acids long. Everyone who donated was a Caucasian adult who lived in Nashville, Tennessee. Partitioning of CD4+ cells yielded a CD45RA+ naive subset and a CD45RA-negative memory subset. Clones were read by immunoSEQ multiplex PCR, and TCRdb kept only the in-frame ones, dropping some. The table lists about 1 million clones, 60% to 80% of them singletons.

V gene TRBV27 combines with J gene TRBJ2-7, with 10 positions matching TRBD1. This clonotype was obtained from a man between 18 and 35 years old in good health. The sample was memory CD4+ T cells sorted from blood. Subset specified: CD45RA-negative fraction. The CDR3: CASSRQGAREQYF. CDR3 sequence (DNA): TGTGCCAGCAGCCGACAGGGGGCTCGGGAGCAGTACTTC.